A selection of T cell receptor beta chains follows, all from one sample in a study of blood T cells in healthy people across ages. MiXCR, run by TCRdb on the 5' RACE reads, gives a single entry per CDR3 protein. The sample shows roughly 1.9 million distinct CDR3 sequences, about two fifths of them seen only once. The sample was blood. All receptors derive from a human donor in good health. The conserved cysteine and the conserved F or W are not part of the CDR3 here. The size of a clone is reported for some rows only, either as once, few or many, or as a class for expanded clones.

V: TRBV5-5
size: few
J: TRBJ1-6
CDR3: ASSVDRSNSPLH

V: TRBV11-2
size: .
J: TRBJ1-3
CDR3: ASSFDSNSGNTIY

V: TRBV5-6
size: .
J: TRBJ2-5
CDR3: ASSWGHLGGNGQY

V: TRBV20-1
size: .
J: TRBJ2-6
CDR3: SALNSGANVLT

V: TRBV3-1
size: .
J: TRBJ2-1
CDR3: ASSQEGRGSISAMF

V: TRBV4-3
size: .
J: TRBJ2-3
CDR3: ASSQDRGGGADTQY

V: TRBV6-5
size: .
J: .
CDR3: ASSYSTRQVAYEQY

V: TRBV27
size: .
J: TRBJ2-7
CDR3: ASSIYNPGSIPYEQY

V: TRBV20-1
size: few
J: TRBJ2-1
CDR3: SARRQGAGNEQF

V: TRBV6-2/TRBV6-3
size: .
J: TRBJ2-3
CDR3: ASSSRLSGGTDTQY

V: TRBV5-1
size: .
J: TRBJ1-5
CDR3: ASSWGNNQPQH

V: TRBV29-1
size: .
J: TRBJ2-3
CDR3: SARARTDTQY

V: TRBV6-2/TRBV6-3
size: once
J: TRBJ2-5
CDR3: ASRQGGCNEQY

V: TRBV7-2
size: .
J: TRBJ2-3
CDR3: ASPLRGGGAGSDTQY

V: TRBV7-2
size: .
J: TRBJ1-1
CDR3: ASSFVGGAEAF

V: TRBV6-1
size: many
J: TRBJ2-5
CDR3: ASSSGERYQETQY

V: TRBV7-2
size: few
J: TRBJ2-7
CDR3: ASSLVGQAFPEQY

V: TRBV3-1
size: few
J: TRBJ2-1
CDR3: ASSPTAGGSYNEQF

V: TRBV12-3/TRBV12-4
size: .
J: TRBJ1-3
CDR3: ASSLHESGNAIY

V: TRBV4-3
size: few
J: TRBJ2-7
CDR3: ASSQVMDSSYEQY

V: TRBV30
size: .
J: TRBJ1-2
CDR3: AWSSGTWGNNYGYT